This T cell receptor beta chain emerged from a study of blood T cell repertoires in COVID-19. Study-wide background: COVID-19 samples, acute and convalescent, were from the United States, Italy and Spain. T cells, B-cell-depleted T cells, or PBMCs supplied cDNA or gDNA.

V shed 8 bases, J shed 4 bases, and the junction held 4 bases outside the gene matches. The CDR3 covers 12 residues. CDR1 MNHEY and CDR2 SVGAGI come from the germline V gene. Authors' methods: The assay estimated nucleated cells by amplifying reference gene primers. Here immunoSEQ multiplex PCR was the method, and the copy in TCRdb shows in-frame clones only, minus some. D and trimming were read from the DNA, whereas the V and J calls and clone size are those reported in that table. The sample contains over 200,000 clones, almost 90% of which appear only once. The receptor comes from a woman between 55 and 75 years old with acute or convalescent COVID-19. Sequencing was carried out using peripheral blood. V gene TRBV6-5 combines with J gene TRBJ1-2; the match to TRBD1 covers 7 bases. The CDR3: CASRQGIYGYTF. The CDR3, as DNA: TGTGCCAGCCGACAGGGAATCTATGGCTACACCTTC.